This TCR beta chain was identified in a study of cytomegalovirus exposure and HLA in healthy donors. Some clones are missing from TCRdb's copy, which holds only in-frame ones; the method was immunoSEQ multiplex PCR. The profile shows over 85,000 clones, 89% of them singletons. V lost 1 base and J 2 bases, leaving 16 bases between the germline ends. The germline V gene encodes CDR1 MGHRA and CDR2 YSYEKL. This CDR3 comprises 17 residues. Points on this clone: Its matching antigen is unknown.

Study-wide results and limits: Cytomegalovirus-associated status was assigned to roughly 160 TCR beta chains. CMV antigen specificity of three CMV-associated chains was confirmed in vitro. Most sequenced TCRs were rare (though some public TCRs occurred in many donors). A later analysis found first-cohort TCR clusters tended to co-occur in the 90 to 150 validation repertoires.

Material: PBMCs. The rearrangement joins TRBV4-1 to TRBJ2-3; no firm D call. This sequence originates from a woman aged 18-29 years in good health and CMV-seronegative. In DNA form, the CDR3 reads TGCGCCAGCAGCCAAGTTCGCGTATCCCTAAACACAGATACGCAGTATTTT. Its translation is CASSQVRVSLNTDTQYF.